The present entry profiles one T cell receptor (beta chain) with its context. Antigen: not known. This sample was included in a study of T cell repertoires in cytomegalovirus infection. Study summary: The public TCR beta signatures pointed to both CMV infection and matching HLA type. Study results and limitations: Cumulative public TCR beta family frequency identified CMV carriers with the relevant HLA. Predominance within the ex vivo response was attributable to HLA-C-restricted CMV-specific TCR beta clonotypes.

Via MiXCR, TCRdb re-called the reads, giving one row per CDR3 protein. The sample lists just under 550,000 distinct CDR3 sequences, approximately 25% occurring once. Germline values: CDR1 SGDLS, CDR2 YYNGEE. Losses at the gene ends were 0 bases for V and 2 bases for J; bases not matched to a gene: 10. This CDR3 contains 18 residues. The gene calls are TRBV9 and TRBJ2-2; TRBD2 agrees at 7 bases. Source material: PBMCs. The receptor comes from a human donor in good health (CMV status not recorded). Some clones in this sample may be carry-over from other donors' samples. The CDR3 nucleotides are TGTGCCAGCAGCGTAGAAAGCGGGGCCTTACCCAACACCGGGGAGCTGTTTTTT. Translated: CASSVESGALPNTGELFF.